These 30 T cell receptor beta chains were sequenced from one sample in a study of a mutant IDH1 vaccine in newly diagnosed glioma. Their recognized antigens are unknown. Method: immunoSEQ multiplex PCR; TCRdb's copy keeps in-frame clones and lacks some. The sample gives about 86,000 clones, around 85% of which show up once; under 2.5% is in the top ten. Time point reported: week 23, last vaccination. What each vaccine dose contained was 300 ug of mutant IDH1 20-mer peptide, accompanied by topical imiquimod. Specimen: PBMCs, collected from a glioma patient whose treatment included an IDH1 peptide vaccine. These receptors all stem from a man aged 25-45 years with glioma. Some clones in this sample may be carry-over from other donors' samples.

The rearrangement links TRBV6-1 to TRBJ1-4; D gene ambiguous. The CDR3 runs to 12 residues. The germline V gene encodes CDR1 MNHNS and CDR2 SASEGT. V gave up 2 bases and J gave up 8 bases, with 6 bases separating them. The CDR3 region is CASSETGEKLFF. As DNA, the CDR3 is TGTGCCAGCAGTGAAACCGGAGAAAAACTGTTTTTT.

The chain combines TRBV18 with TRBJ1-5, with 9 positions matching TRBD1. Trimming cost V 6 bases and J 11 bases; bases outside gene matches: 11. CDR3 length: 14 residues. Germline lookup yields CDR1 KGHSH and CDR2 LQKENI. The CDR3 DNA sequence: TGTGCCAGCTCCCCAACCGGGACAGGGATGGCCCAGCATTTT. Translated, it gives CASSPTGTGMAQHF.

The chain has TRBV5-8 and TRBJ1-5; 7 positions agree with TRBD1. Germline V gene sequence: CDR1 SGHTS, CDR2 YDEGEE. After removal of 4 bases from V and 3 bases from J, the junction contained 7 bases not matched to a gene. There are 15 residues in the CDR3. CDR3: CASSPGQDPNQPQHF. Written as DNA, the CDR3 is TGTGCCAGCAGCCCCGGACAGGATCCCAATCAGCCCCAGCATTTT.

V is TRBV28 and J is TRBJ2-3; D ambiguous. Germline V lookup: CDR1 MDHEN, CDR2 SYDVKM. The CDR3 is made up of 15 amino acids. Trimming pared 6 bases from V and 0 bases from J, leaving 13 bases between. The CDR3 bases are TGTGCCAGCAGCCATGGATATGGGAGCACAGATACGCAGTATTTT. It yields the protein CASSHGYGSTDTQYF. Full variable domain (outside the CDR3, taken from reference TRBV28 and TRBJ2-3): DVKVTQSSRYLVKRTGEKVFLECVQDMDHENMFWYRQDPGLGLRLIYFSYDVKMKEKGDIPEGYSVSREKKERFSLILESASTNQTSMYLCASSHGYGSTDTQYFGPGTRLTVL.

The J gene is TRBJ2-5, the V gene TRBV6-1, with D perhaps matching TRBD1 or TRBD2 (5 bases each). Germline V CDR1 and CDR2: MNHNS, SASEGT. V lost 7 bases and J 1 base, leaving 13 bases between the germline ends. This CDR3 contains 14 residues. The DNA of the CDR3 is TGTGCCAGCAACATAAACGGGGCCCAAGAGACCCAGTACTTC. It encodes CASNINGAQETQYF.

The chain recombines TRBV6-4 with TRBJ2-2, with D possibly being TRBD1 (6 bases). Looked up from germline, CDR1 is MRHNA and CDR2 is SNTAGT. With 6 bases removed from V and 2 bases from J, the gap between germline ends came to 10 bases. This CDR3 has 14 residues. CDR3 sequence: CASRLQGNTGELFF. CDR3 nucleotides: TGTGCCAGCAGGCTACAGGGTAACACCGGGGAGCTGTTTTTT.

This clone appeared once. J is TRBJ1-3 and V is TRBV30; possible D gene TRBD1, 5 bases. Germline CDR1 is GTSNPN and CDR2 is SVGIG (reference sequence). The CDR3 runs to 11 residues. Trimming shortened V by 4 bases and J by 7 bases, and 8 bases separated the two germline ends. CDR3 in DNA: TGTGCCTGGAAGGGGTCGAACACCATATATTTT. Protein sequence: CAWKGSNTIYF.

The chain is built from TRBV30 and TRBJ2-3; D may be TRBD2 (7 bases). CDR1 and CDR2 from the germline V gene are GTSNPN and SVGIG (reference sequence). This CDR3 contains 15 residues. Between the trimmed V and J ends, which lost 4 bases and 4 bases, there was a span of 18 bases. CDR3 sequence reads: CAWTYKGGAADTQYF. In DNA, the CDR3 is TGTGCCTGGACTTACAAGGGGGGGGCGGCAGATACGCAGTATTTT.

This clone was seen a handful of times. The chain carries TRBV21-1 and TRBJ1-4. TRBV21-1 is noted as a pseudogene. This CDR3 has 11 amino acids. The CDR3 sequence: CASSRGEKLFF. The CDR3 DNA is TGTGCCAGCAGCAGGGGTGAAAAACTGTTTTTT.

V gene TRBV7-8 combines with J gene TRBJ1-1; the D gene is possibly TRBD1 (5 bases). This CDR3 region has 15 residues. V was trimmed by 4 bases and J by 6 bases, leaving 18 bases between them. CDR1 is SGHVS, CDR2 FQNEAQ, per germline. The CDR3 DNA is TGTGCCAGCAGCTCTTCGTATCGGGGGGTGGCTGAAGCTTTCTTT. Protein product: CASSSSYRGVAEAFF.

The chain is built from TRBV11-2 and TRBJ1-6; D unresolved. Germline V gene lookup returns CDR1 SGHAT and CDR2 FQNNGV. V lost 1 base to trimming and J lost 10 bases, with 11 bases between them. The CDR3 sequence is 14 residues long. The CDR3 sequence is CASSLVRFRSPLHF. In nucleotides, the CDR3 is TGTGCCAGCAGCTTAGTCAGGTTCCGCTCACCCCTCCACTTT.

The CDR3 region has the DNA TGTGCCAGCAGTGCCCGGGACAGGGTCCACGAGCAGTACTTC. Its translation: CASSARDRVHEQYF. The rearrangement links TRBV6-1 to TRBJ2-7, with TRBD1 matching 9 bases. CDR1 is MNHNS, CDR2 SASEGT, per germline. V gave up 4 bases and J gave up 5 bases; unmatched junction bases: 6. The CDR3 totals 14 residues.

The chain recombines TRBV12-5 with TRBJ2-3; no reliable D call. The CDR3 spans 13 residues. The V gene lost 0 bases and the J gene lost 8 bases, with 9 bases spanning the gap. The germline V gene encodes CDR1 LGHNT and CDR2 FRNRAP. As DNA, the CDR3 is TGTGCTAGTGGTTTGGTACCGGGCGGTACGCAGTATTTT. It translates to CASGLVPGGTQYF. The whole variable domain, filled in from reference TRBV12-5 and TRBJ2-3, reads DARVTQTPRHKVTEMGQEVTMRCQPILGHNTVFWYRQTMMQGLELLAYFRNRAPLDDSGMPKDRFSAEMPDATLATLKIQPSEPRDSAVYFCASGLVPGGTQYFGPGTRLTVL.

V usage is TRBV27 and J usage is TRBJ2-7; a weak D match, TRBD2 (7 bases). This CDR3 is 13 amino acids long. The V and J ends lost 3 bases and 6 bases respectively, with 12 bases between them. Germline CDR1 is MNHEY and CDR2 is SMNVEV (reference sequence). The CDR3 protein is CASSFGRGAEQYF. As DNA, the CDR3 is TGTGCCAGCAGTTTTGGGAGGGGGGCCGAGCAGTACTTC.

The genes are TRBV28 and TRBJ2-3; D not resolved. V lost 3 bases and J 0 bases, leaving 7 bases between the germline ends. The germline gives CDR1 MDHEN, CDR2 SYDVKM. This CDR3 is built from 14 residues. Here the CDR3 reads CASSLGHSTDTQYF. The CDR3 DNA reads TGTGCCAGCAGTTTGGGTCATAGCACAGATACGCAGTATTTT.

This clone was seen only a few times. This rearrangement joins TRBV27 to TRBJ2-7, with 7 bases identical to TRBD2. Per germline, CDR1 MNHEY and CDR2 SMNVEV (reference sequence). V trimming: 6 bases; J trimming: 4 bases; junction bases outside the gene matches: 15. CDR3 size: 16 residues. CDR3 DNA sequence: TGTGCCAGCAGGCCATCTGAGGGCGGGAGAGTTTACGAGCAGTACTTC. Its protein product is CASRPSEGGRVYEQYF.

This chain connects TRBV5-4 to TRBJ2-2, with D perhaps matching TRBD2 (5 bases). V was pared by 5 bases and J by 7 bases, with 12 bases between. The CDR3 extends over 13 amino acids. Germline-derived CDR1 and CDR2 are SGHNT and YYREEE (reference sequence). The CDR3: CASSLTRIGELFF. DNA for the CDR3: TGTGCCAGCAGTTTAACTAGAATCGGGGAGCTGTTTTTT.

CDR3: CASSRNKYNEQFF. As DNA, the CDR3 is TGTGCCAGCAGCAGAAACAAATACAATGAGCAGTTCTTC. The rearrangement joins TRBV7-6 to TRBJ2-1; D remains ambiguous. The germline V gene has CDR1 SGHVS and CDR2 FNYEAQ. This CDR3 is 13 amino acids long. Trimming pared 5 bases from V and 4 bases from J, leaving 9 bases between.

The chain has TRBV18 and TRBJ2-5, with D tentatively TRBD1 (5 bases). The assigned J gene may be wrong: the sequence end matches TRBJ2-7 better. The CDR3 extends over 13 amino acids. Germline assignment: CDR1 KGHSH and CDR2 LQKENI. CDR3 DNA: TGTGCCAGCTCACCGGCAGGGTTCTACGAGCAGTACTTC. It encodes CASSPAGFYEQYF.

The chain has TRBV20-1 and TRBJ2-1; 9 bases are shared with TRBD2. CDR1 DFQATT and CDR2 SNEGSKA come from the germline V gene (reference sequence). The CDR3 runs 11 residues. J was trimmed by 13 bases and V by 3 bases; bases with no gene match: 4. CDR3 residues: CSASGGGAQFF. In DNA form, the CDR3 reads TGCAGTGCTAGTGGCGGGGGGGCCCAGTTCTTC.

This rearrangement joins TRBV7-9 to TRBJ1-6, with D unresolved. The V gene's germline CDR1 is SEHNR and CDR2 FQNEAQ (reference sequence). V was clipped by 4 bases and J by 9 bases, with 19 bases between them. The CDR3 is 16 residues long. The CDR3 loop is CASSSSLWSMGSPLHF. The CDR3 coding sequence is TGTGCCAGCAGCTCGAGTCTTTGGAGTATGGGTTCACCCCTCCACTTT.

The V call is TRBV10-3, the J call TRBJ2-2; 7 bases line up with TRBD1. J gave up 4 bases and V 4 bases, and 0 bases lay outside the gene matches. CDR3 length equals 13 residues. Germline CDR1 ENHRY, CDR2 SYGVKD. The CDR3 DNA reads as TGTGCCATCAGTGGGACAGGCACCGGGGAGCTGTTTTTT. Translating gives CAISGTGTGELFF.

This clone turned up a few times. J is TRBJ1-1 and V is TRBV9; D remains unclear. Trimming removed 6 bases at V and 4 bases at J, with 7 bases between. Per germline, CDR1 SGDLS and CDR2 YYNGEE. This CDR3 contains 11 residues. CDR3 bases: TGTGCCAGCAACCCCTCCACTGAAGCTTTCTTT. Translating gives CASNPSTEAFF.

V and J are TRBV19 and TRBJ1-1; D call uncertain. CDR3 length: 13 residues. Germline CDR1 reads LNHDA; CDR2 reads SQIVND (reference sequence). Between the trimmed V and J ends, which lost 4 bases and 2 bases, there was a span of 8 bases. The CDR3 nucleotides are TGTGCCAGTAGTAGTCAACAAAACACTGAAGCTTTCTTT. This gives the protein CASSSQQNTEAFF.

CDR3 residues: CAWSVYRTGVSEAFF. Here the CDR3 DNA reads TGTGCCTGGAGTGTATATAGGACAGGGGTGAGTGAAGCTTTCTTT. V and J are TRBV30 and TRBJ1-1; 9 nucleotides agree with TRBD1. Germline V gene lookup returns CDR1 GTSNPN and CDR2 SVGIG (reference sequence). V was pared by 0 bases and J by 7 bases, with 9 bases of the junction left unmatched. The CDR3 loop spans 15 amino acids.

Here the CDR3 DNA reads TGTGCCAGTAGTCCCTCTGCGACGACTAGCACAGATACGCAGTATTTT. It specifies CASSPSATTSTDTQYF. The chain is built from TRBV19 and TRBJ2-3; no clear D gene. Per the germline V gene, CDR1 is LNHDA and CDR2 is SQIVND (reference sequence). CDR3 length: 16 residues. V dropped 5 bases and J dropped 0 bases, with 15 bases sitting between them.

The chain links TRBV28 to TRBJ2-7; tentatively, D is TRBD1 or TRBD2 (5 bases each). Trimming cost V 3 bases and J 6 bases, with 21 bases left between them. CDR1 and CDR2 (germline): MDHEN, SYDVKM. This CDR3 is 16 amino acids long. CDR3 region: CASSFRFGTSSTEQYF. DNA of the CDR3: TGTGCCAGCAGTTTTAGGTTTGGGACGAGCTCTACCGAGCAGTACTTC.

The rearrangement links TRBV7-2 to TRBJ2-7; 10 bases map to TRBD1. Germline values: CDR1 SGHTA, CDR2 FQGNSA. This CDR3 is 14 amino acids long. V trimming: 2 bases; J trimming: 7 bases; junction bases outside the gene matches: 5. The CDR3 sequence is CASSLRQGAGEQYF. The CDR3 nucleotides are TGTGCCAGCAGCTTAAGACAGGGGGCGGGGGAGCAGTACTTC. The full variable domain, rest sourced from reference TRBV7-2 and TRBJ2-7, is GAGVSQSPSNKVTEKGKDVELRCDPISGHTALYWYRQSLGQGLEFLIYFQGNSAPDKSGLPSDRFSAERTGGSVSTLTIQRTQQEDSAVYLCASSLRQGAGEQYFGPGTRLTVT.

CDR3 DNA sequence: TGTGCCAGCAGGCTGACAGGGGGTGTCTACGAGCAGTACTTC. Its translation: CASRLTGGVYEQYF. The chain links TRBV6-5 to TRBJ2-7, with 9 bases lining up with TRBD1. The V gene's germline CDR1 is MNHEY and CDR2 SVGAGI. Trimming at V came to 6 bases and at J to 3 bases, leaving 6 bases not matched to a gene. This CDR3 is 14 amino acids long.

The rearrangement uses TRBV27 and TRBJ1-3; D gene unclear. V was shortened by 5 bases and J by 0 bases, with 17 bases between the two germline ends. The CDR3 sequence is 17 residues long. The germline V gene has CDR1 MNHEY and CDR2 SMNVEV (reference sequence). The CDR3 nucleotides read TGTGCCAGCAGTAAAAACGCCGGGTCTCTCTCTGGAAACACCATATATTTT. This gives the protein CASSKNAGSLSGNTIYF.